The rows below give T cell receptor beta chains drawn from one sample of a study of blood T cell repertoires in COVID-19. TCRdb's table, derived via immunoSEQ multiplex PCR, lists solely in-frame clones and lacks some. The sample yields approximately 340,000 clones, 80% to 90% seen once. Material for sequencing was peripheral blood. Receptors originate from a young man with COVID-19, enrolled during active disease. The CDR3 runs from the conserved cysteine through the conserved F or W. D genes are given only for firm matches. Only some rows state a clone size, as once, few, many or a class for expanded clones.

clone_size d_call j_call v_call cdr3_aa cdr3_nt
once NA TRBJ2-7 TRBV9 CASSVDGSSYEQYF TGTGCCAGCAGCGTAGACGGGTCGAGCTACGAGCAGTACTTC
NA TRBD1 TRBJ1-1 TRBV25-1 CASSELGGDGTEAFF TGTGCCAGCAGTGAACTAGGGGGCGATGGCACTGAAGCTTTCTTT
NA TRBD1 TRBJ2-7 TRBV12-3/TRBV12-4 CASSFRGPYEQYF TGTGCCAGCAGTTTCAGGGGGCCCTACGAGCAGTACTTC
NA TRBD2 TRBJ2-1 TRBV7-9 CASSLWTSGFHNEQFF TGTGCCAGCAGCCTATGGACTAGCGGGTTCCACAATGAGCAGTTCTTC
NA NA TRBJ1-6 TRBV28 CASIGHYNSPLHF TGTGCCAGTATCGGACACTATAATTCACCCCTCCACTTT
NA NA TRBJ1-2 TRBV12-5 CASGLVRVYGYTF TGTGCTAGTGGTTTGGTGCGGGTTTATGGCTACACCTTC
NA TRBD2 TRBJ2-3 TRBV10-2 CASNTGTSGGGTDTQYF TGCGCCAGCAACACCGGGACTAGCGGGGGAGGCACAGATACGCAGTATTTT
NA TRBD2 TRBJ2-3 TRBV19 CATKRTSGLTDTQYF TGTGCCACCAAAAGGACTAGCGGGCTCACAGATACGCAGTATTTT
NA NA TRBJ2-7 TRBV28 CASSLNLGHEQYF TGTGCCAGCAGTTTAAATTTGGGGCACGAGCAGTACTTC
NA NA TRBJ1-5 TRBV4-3 CASSQDAGGLGQPQHF TGCGCCAGCAGCCAAGACGCGGGCGGCTTGGGTCAGCCCCAGCATTTT
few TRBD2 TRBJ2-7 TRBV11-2 CASSLTSGSSYEQYF TGTGCCAGCAGCTTAACTAGCGGGAGCTCCTACGAGCAGTACTTC
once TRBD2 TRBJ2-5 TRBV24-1 CATSETGGQETQYF TGTGCCACCAGTGAAACGGGGGGGCAAGAGACCCAGTACTTC
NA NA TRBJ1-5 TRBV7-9 CASSFTENQPQHF TGTGCCAGCAGCTTTACAGAAAATCAGCCCCAGCATTTT
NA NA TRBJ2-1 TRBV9 CASSVGLSSYNEQFF TGTGCCAGCAGCGTCGGGTTGAGCTCCTACAATGAGCAGTTCTTC
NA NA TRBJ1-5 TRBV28 CASTLTDIQPQHF TGTGCCAGCACCTTGACCGACATCCAGCCCCAGCATTTT
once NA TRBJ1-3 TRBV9 CASSAIQGISGNTIYF TGTGCCAGCAGCGCCATACAGGGAATATCGGGAAACACCATATATTTT
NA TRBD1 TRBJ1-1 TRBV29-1 CSATRTGGTEAFF TGCAGCGCCACCCGAACAGGGGGCACTGAAGCTTTCTTT
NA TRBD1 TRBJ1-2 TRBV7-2 CASSLRGTEAYGYTF TGTGCCAGCAGCTTACGCGGGACAGAAGCCTATGGCTACACCTTC
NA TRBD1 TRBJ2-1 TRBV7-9 CASSYGTGGPRAQFF TGTGCCAGCAGCTACGGGACAGGGGGACCTAGGGCGCAGTTCTTC
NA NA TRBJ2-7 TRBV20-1 CSASAGSYEQYF TGCAGTGCTAGTGCGGGGTCCTACGAGCAGTACTTC
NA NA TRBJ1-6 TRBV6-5 CASSYSQTNNSPLHF TGTGCCAGCAGTTACAGTCAGACTAATAATTCACCCCTCCACTTT
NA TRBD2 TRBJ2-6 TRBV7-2 CASSASVWGGRSGANVLTF TGTGCCAGCAGCGCTAGTGTATGGGGAGGGAGGTCTGGGGCCAACGTCCTGACTTTC
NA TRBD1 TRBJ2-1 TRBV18 CASSPSKGQGANNEQFF TGTGCCAGCTCACCGTCAAAGGGACAGGGGGCTAACAATGAGCAGTTCTTC
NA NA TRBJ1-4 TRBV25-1 CASSEIRGGGGIEKLFF TGTGCCAGCAGTGAAATCCGGGGTGGGGGAGGAATCGAAAAACTGTTTTTT
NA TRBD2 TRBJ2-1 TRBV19 CATNSLAGASEQFF TGTGCCACCAATTCCCTAGCGGGAGCTAGTGAGCAGTTCTTC
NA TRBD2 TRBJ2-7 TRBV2 CASSVGGLAYEQYF TGTGCCAGCAGTGTAGGAGGACTAGCTTACGAGCAGTACTTC
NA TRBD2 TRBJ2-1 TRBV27 CASSTTSLSYNEQFF TGTGCCAGCAGTACGACTAGCTTATCCTACAATGAGCAGTTCTTC
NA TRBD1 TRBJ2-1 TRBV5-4 CASSSPGTGKYNEQFF TGTGCCAGCAGCTCGCCCGGGACAGGCAAATACAATGAGCAGTTCTTC
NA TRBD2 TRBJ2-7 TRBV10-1 CASVIGGRAIREQYF TGCGCCAGCGTGATCGGCGGGAGGGCCATAAGGGAGCAGTACTTC
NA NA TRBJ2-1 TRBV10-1 CASSGASGLSYNEQFF TGCGCCAGCAGCGGCGCCAGCGGCCTGTCCTACAATGAGCAGTTCTTC
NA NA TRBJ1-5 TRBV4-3 CASSRIYKGSQPQHF TGCGCCAGCAGCAGGATCTATAAGGGGTCTCAGCCCCAGCATTTT
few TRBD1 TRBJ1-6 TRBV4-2 CASSHSGQAYNSPLHF TGTGCCAGCAGCCATTCGGGACAGGCCTATAATTCACCCCTCCACTTT
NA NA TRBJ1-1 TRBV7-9 CASSSPVRRETRTEAFF TGTGCCAGCAGCTCACCCGTTCGTAGGGAGACGAGAACTGAAGCTTTCTTT
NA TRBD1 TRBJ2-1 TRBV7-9 CASSLIGTGTNEQFF TGTGCCAGCAGCTTAATAGGGACAGGGACCAATGAGCAGTTCTTC
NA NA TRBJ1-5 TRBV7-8 CASSLGAGRANQPQHF TGTGCCAGCAGCTTAGGAGCCGGGAGGGCCAATCAGCCCCAGCATTTT
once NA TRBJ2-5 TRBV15 CATSRDYQQETQYF TGTGCCACCAGCAGAGATTACCAGCAAGAGACCCAGTACTTC
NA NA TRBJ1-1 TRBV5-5 CASSLGIRDDEAFF TGTGCCAGCAGCTTGGGTATCAGGGATGATGAAGCTTTCTTT
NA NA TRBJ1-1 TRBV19 CASSMRTSDTEAFF TGTGCCAGTAGTATGAGGACATCGGACACTGAAGCTTTCTTT
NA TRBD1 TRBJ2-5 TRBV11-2 CASRVGRQGVEETQYF TGTGCCAGCAGGGTGGGAAGACAGGGGGTCGAGGAGACCCAGTACTTC
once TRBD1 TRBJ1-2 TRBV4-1 CASSPAPSTGIYGYTF TGCGCCAGCAGCCCAGCCCCCTCGACAGGGATCTATGGCTACACCTTC
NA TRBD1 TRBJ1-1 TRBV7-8 CASSLDSFNRGTEAFF TGTGCCAGCAGCTTAGACTCTTTCAACAGGGGTACTGAAGCTTTCTTT
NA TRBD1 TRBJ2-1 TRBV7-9 CASSSRQGANEQFF TGTGCCAGCAGCTCCCGACAGGGTGCCAATGAGCAGTTCTTC
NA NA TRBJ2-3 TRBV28 CASSSPGGTDTQYF TGTGCCAGCAGTTCCCCAGGGGGCACAGATACGCAGTATTTT
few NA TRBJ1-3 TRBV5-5 CASSLMAGLSGNTIYF TGTGCCAGCAGCTTGATGGCAGGGCTCTCTGGAAACACCATATATTTT
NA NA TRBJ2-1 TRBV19 CASSFQGPNYNEQFF TGTGCCAGTAGTTTCCAGGGTCCCAACTACAATGAGCAGTTCTTC
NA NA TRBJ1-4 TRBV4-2 CASSRTGKEGEKLFF TGTGCCAGCAGCCGTACCGGGAAGGAGGGTGAAAAACTGTTTTTT
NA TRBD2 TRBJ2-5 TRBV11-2 CASSPQSTSGAQTQYF TGTGCCAGCAGCCCTCAGTCGACTAGCGGGGCTCAGACCCAGTACTTC
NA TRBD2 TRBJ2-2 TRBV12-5 CARGGIAGGTNTGELFF TGTGCCCGAGGGGGGATAGCGGGAGGCACGAACACCGGGGAGCTGTTTTTT
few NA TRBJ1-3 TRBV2 CASKVGDSSGNTIYF TGTGCCAGCAAGGTCGGCGACTCCTCTGGAAACACCATATATTTT
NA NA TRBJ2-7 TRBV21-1 CASCGEDRVSYEQYF TGTGCCAGCTGCGGGGAGGACAGGGTCTCCTACGAGCAGTACTTC
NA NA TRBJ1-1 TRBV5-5 CATDPGTEAFF TGTGCCACGGATCCGGGCACTGAAGCTTTCTTT
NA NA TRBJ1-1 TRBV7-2 CASSLVWQGNTEAFF TGTGCCAGCAGCTTAGTGTGGCAGGGGAACACTGAAGCTTTCTTT
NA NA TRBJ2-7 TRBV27 CASSLAPYSYEQYF TGTGCCAGCAGTCTAGCGCCATATTCCTACGAGCAGTACTTC
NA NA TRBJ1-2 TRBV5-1 CASSLDRPTNYGYTF TGCGCCAGCAGCTTGGACAGGCCAACTAACTATGGCTACACCTTC
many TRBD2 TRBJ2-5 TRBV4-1 CASSQAEGSGGETQYF TGCGCCAGCAGCCAAGCCGAGGGGAGCGGGGGAGAGACCCAGTACTTC
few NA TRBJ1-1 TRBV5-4 CASSSGVPTEAFF TGTGCCAGCAGCTCGGGGGTACCCACTGAAGCTTTCTTT